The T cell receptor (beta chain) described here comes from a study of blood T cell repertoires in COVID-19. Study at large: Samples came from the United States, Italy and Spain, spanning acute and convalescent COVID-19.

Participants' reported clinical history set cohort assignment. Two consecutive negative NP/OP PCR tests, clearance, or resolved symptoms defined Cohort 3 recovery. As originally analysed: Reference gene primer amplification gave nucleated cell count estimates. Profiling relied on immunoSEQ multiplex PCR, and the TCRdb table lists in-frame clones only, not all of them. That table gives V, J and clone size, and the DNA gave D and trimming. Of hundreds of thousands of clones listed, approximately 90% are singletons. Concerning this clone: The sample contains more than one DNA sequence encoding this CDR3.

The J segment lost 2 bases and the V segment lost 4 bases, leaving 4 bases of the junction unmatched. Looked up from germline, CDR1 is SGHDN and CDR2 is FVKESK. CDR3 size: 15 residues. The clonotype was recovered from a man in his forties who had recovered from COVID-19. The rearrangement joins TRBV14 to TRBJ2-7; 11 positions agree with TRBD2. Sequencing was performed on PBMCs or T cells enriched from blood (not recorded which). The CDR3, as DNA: TGTGCCAGCAGCCGAGGACTAGCGGGTCCCTACGAGCAGTACTTC. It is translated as CASSRGLAGPYEQYF.